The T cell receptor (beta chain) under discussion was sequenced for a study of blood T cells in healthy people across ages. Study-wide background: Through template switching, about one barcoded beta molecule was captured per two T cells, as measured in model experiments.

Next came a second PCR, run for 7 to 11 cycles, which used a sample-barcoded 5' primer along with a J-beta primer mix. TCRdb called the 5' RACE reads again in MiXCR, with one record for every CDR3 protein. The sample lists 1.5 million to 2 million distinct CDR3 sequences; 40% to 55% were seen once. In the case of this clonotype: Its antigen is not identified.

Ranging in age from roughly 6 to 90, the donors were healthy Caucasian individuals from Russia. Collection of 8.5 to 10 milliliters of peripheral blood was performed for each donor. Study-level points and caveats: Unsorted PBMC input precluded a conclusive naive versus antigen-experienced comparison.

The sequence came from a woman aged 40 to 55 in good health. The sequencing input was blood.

CDR3 residues: CASSYRGRLAGGHEQFF. The CDR3, as DNA: TGTGCCAGCAGTTACCGGGGGAGACTAGCGGGGGGGCATGAGCAGTTCTTC. The V and J genes are TRBV6-2 or TRBV6-3 and TRBJ2-1; 14 nucleotides agree with TRBD2. The CDR3 length is 17 residues. V lost 2 bases and J lost 8; bases outside the gene matches: 8. Germline V gene lookup returns CDR1 MNHEY and CDR2 SVGEGT.